Below, 27 T cell receptor beta chains from the same sample are listed, as sequenced in a study of cytomegalovirus exposure and HLA in healthy donors. Primers: 60 Vbeta forward and 13 Jbeta reverse. The protocol was immunoSEQ multiplex PCR, while the TCRdb copy is restricted to in-frame clones and leaves out a portion. In the table there are 120,000 to 150,000 clones, approximately 80% of which are singletons. The sequenced material came from PBMCs. The receptors were gathered from a man between 40 and 49 years old in good health and CMV-seropositive.

The gene calls are TRBV6-5 and TRBJ1-2, with 7 bases identical to TRBD1. Germline V lookup: CDR1 MNHEY, CDR2 SVGAGI. V lost 6 bases, J lost 6 bases, and 4 bases stayed unmatched. This CDR3 contains 12 residues. CDR3 sequence (DNA): TGTGCCAGCAGCAGACAGGGCGATGGCTACACCTTC. It codes for CASSRQGDGYTF.

The V call is TRBV18, the J call TRBJ1-2; 12 bases fit TRBD1. This CDR3 has 14 amino acids. V lost 4 bases, J lost 7 bases, and 4 bases stayed unmatched. Germline CDR1 KGHSH, CDR2 LQKENI. CDR3 nucleotide sequence: TGTGCCAGCTCACAGGGACAGGGGGCGTTTGGCTACACCTTC. This gives the protein CASSQGQGAFGYTF.

This clone was seen only once. The CDR3 loop reads CAWSVPSGGVSYGYTF. The CDR3 DNA sequence: TGTGCCTGGAGTGTACCCTCAGGGGGCGTAAGCTATGGCTACACCTTC. The rearrangement links TRBV30 to TRBJ1-2; TRBD1 matches 8 bases. Germline CDR1 is GTSNPN and CDR2 is SVGIG (reference sequence). CDR3 length: 16 residues. V gave up 0 bases and J gave up 4 bases; unmatched junction bases: 10.

The count of this clone is one. The chain is built from TRBV5-5 and TRBJ1-5, with D perhaps TRBD1 (5 bases). The V end was cut by 3 bases, the J end by 0 bases, with 13 bases between. The CDR3 has 16 amino acids. In germline, CDR1 is SGHKS, CDR2 YYEKEE (reference sequence). CDR3 loop: CASSSAGLGSNQPQHF. The CDR3 DNA sequence: TGTGCCAGCAGCTCTGCGGGGCTCGGTAGCAATCAGCCCCAGCATTTT.

The CDR3 nucleotides read TGTGCCAGCAGTGTATGGCAGGTCCGTGAAAAACTGTTTTTT. This codes for CASSVWQVREKLFF. The rearrangement joins TRBV2 to TRBJ1-4; D is unclear. This CDR3 has 14 amino acids. Between the trimmed V and J ends, which lost 4 bases and 7 bases, there was a span of 13 bases. Per the germline V gene, CDR1 is SNHLY and CDR2 is FYNNEI.

This clone appeared once. The chain recombines TRBV13 with TRBJ2-7, with TRBD2 matching 8 bases. The CDR3 contains 17 residues. Germline CDR1 PRHDT, CDR2 FYEKMQ (reference sequence). The V gene end was trimmed by 3 bases and the J gene end by 0 bases; junction bases not matched to a gene: 10. The DNA for the CDR3 is TGTGCCAGCAGCTTGACTAGCGTCGGGGTGCTCTCCTACGAGCAGTACTTC. Its protein product is CASSLTSVGVLSYEQYF.

About this clone itself: The sample contains more than one DNA sequence encoding this CDR3. The chain joins TRBV27 to TRBJ1-5, with D possibly being TRBD1 (5 bases). CDR1 and CDR2 from the germline V gene are MNHEY and SMNVEV (reference sequence). The CDR3 runs to 13 residues. Trimming took 3 bases from V and 6 from J, leaving 9 bases between them. CDR3 sequence (DNA): TGTGCCAGCAGTTTCAGCGGGGGTCAGCCCCAGCATTTT. Translating it yields CASSFSGGQPQHF.

The chain recombines TRBV7-3 with TRBJ2-3, with D perhaps TRBD2 (6 bases). This CDR3 is 16 amino acids long. CDR1 SGHTA and CDR2 FQGTGA come from the germline V gene. V was trimmed by 1 base and J by 2 bases, leaving 13 bases between them. The CDR3 nucleotides read TGTGCCAGCAGCTTAATGGGCGGGGTCCTCACAGATACGCAGTATTTT. Its translation is CASSLMGGVLTDTQYF.

The rearrangement uses TRBV19 and TRBJ2-1, with 9 bases that match TRBD2. J was trimmed by 7 bases and V by 5 bases; bases with no gene match: 12. Looked up from germline, CDR1 is LNHDA and CDR2 is SQIVND (reference sequence). CDR3 size: 16 residues. The CDR3 sequence is CASSVRGAGGRNEQFF. The CDR3 coding sequence is TGTGCCAGTAGTGTCAGGGGAGCGGGGGGTAGGAATGAGCAGTTCTTC.

The chain carries TRBV30 and TRBJ1-4, with D unclear. Looked up from germline, CDR1 is GTSNPN and CDR2 is SVGIG (reference sequence). The ends were cut back, 3 bases at V and 6 bases at J, with 8 bases in the middle. This CDR3 has 12 amino acids. Written as DNA, the CDR3 is TGTGCCTGGAGGGGCCTGTATGAAAAACTGTTTTTT. Protein sequence: CAWRGLYEKLFF.

The chain joins TRBV6-4 to TRBJ1-2; D is perhaps TRBD1 (5 bases). The germline gives CDR1 MRHNA, CDR2 SNTAGT. The CDR3 is made up of 15 amino acids. V shed 0 bases and J shed 0 bases, with 8 bases lying between them. The CDR3 spells CASSDSGTANYGYTF. The CDR3 nucleotides read TGTGCCAGCAGTGACTCTGGGACTGCTAACTATGGCTACACCTTC.

This chain joins TRBV10-3 and TRBJ1-5; D unclear. This CDR3 region has 15 residues. CDR1 is ENHRY, CDR2 SYGVKD, per germline. Between the trimmed V and J ends, which lost 3 bases and 0 bases, there was a span of 9 bases. This CDR3 is CAISEAGNSNQPQHF. The CDR3 coding sequence is TGTGCCATCAGTGAAGCGGGAAATAGCAATCAGCCCCAGCATTTT.

Worth noting for this clone: An end of the junction differs from the germline gene, which may be a read error. V is TRBV2 and J is TRBJ2-7; tentatively, D is TRBD1 (5 bases). The germline CDR1 and CDR2 sequences are SNHLY and FYNNEI. There are 11 residues in the CDR3. The CDR3 DNA reads as TGTGCCAGCAGTGAATATGGGGCCAACTCCTTC. Translated, it gives CASSEYGANSF.

V gene TRBV18 combines with J gene TRBJ2-1; the match to TRBD1 covers 9 bases. V lost 6 bases to trimming and J lost 5 bases; unmatched junction nucleotides: 17. Germline V CDR1 and CDR2: KGHSH, LQKENI. The CDR3 totals 18 residues. The CDR3 sequence: CASSDVPGTGLSDNEQFF. CDR3 nucleotides: TGTGCCAGCTCCGATGTGCCCGGGACAGGGCTCTCTGACAATGAGCAGTTCTTC.

This clone has more than one count but fewer than ten. The J gene is TRBJ1-6, the V gene TRBV7-2; D not certain. CDR3 length: 15 amino acids. Per germline, CDR1 SGHTA and CDR2 FQGNSA. V dropped 2 bases and J dropped 8 bases, with 13 bases sitting between them. The DNA for the CDR3 is TGTGCCAGCAGCTTACGAGGGAAGGGTGATTCACCCCTCCACTTT. Protein: CASSLRGKGDSPLHF.

In the case of this clone: The junction departs from germline at one end; a sequencing error may be responsible. The CDR3 loop is CSSSSGWSSYEQYF. The CDR3 nucleotides read TGTTCCAGCAGCTCCGGTTGGTCCTCCTACGAGCAGTACTTC. The V and J genes are TRBV7-9 and TRBJ2-7, with D unresolved. Germline V CDR1 and CDR2: SEHNR, FQNEAQ (reference sequence). The CDR3 contains 14 residues.

This clone was detected once. The V and J genes are TRBV11-2 and TRBJ1-5, with D tentatively TRBD1 (5 bases). V was pared by 4 bases and J by 6 bases, with 16 bases between. The CDR3 has 15 amino acids. Germline V CDR1 and CDR2: SGHAT, FQNNGV. The CDR3 coding sequence is TGTGCCAGCAGCTCCCTCCGGGGGACCGGTCAGCCCCAGCATTTT. Translation: CASSSLRGTGQPQHF. Filled out from reference TRBV11-2 and TRBJ1-5, the complete variable domain reads EAGVAQSPRYKIIEKRQSVAFWCNPISGHATLYWYQQILGQGPKLLIQFQNNGVVDDSQLPKDRFSAERLKGVDSTLKIQPAKLEDSAVYLCASSSLRGTGQPQHFGDGTRLSIL.

This clone was seen only once. This chain joins TRBV2 and TRBJ2-2, with a weak D call TRBD2 (5 bases). The length of the CDR3 is 14 residues. Germline CDR1 is SNHLY and CDR2 is FYNNEI. V was trimmed by 8 bases and J by 7 bases, leaving 17 bases between them. The DNA for the CDR3 is TGTGCCAGCCGATTACGAGGGTTTAACGGGGAGCTGTTTTTT. Translated, it gives CASRLRGFNGELFF.

V is TRBV19 and J is TRBJ2-3; a weak D match, TRBD2 (6 bases). V was shortened by 6 bases and J by 1 base, with 11 bases between the two germline ends. The length of the CDR3 is 14 residues. From germline, CDR1 is LNHDA and CDR2 SQIVND (reference sequence). The CDR3 region is CASRSGGGTDTQYF. In nucleotides, the CDR3 is TGTGCCAGTAGGTCCGGGGGAGGCACAGATACGCAGTATTTT.

The rearrangement uses TRBV6-5 and TRBJ2-3; D not certain. The germline V gene has CDR1 MNHEY and CDR2 SVGAGI. V was cut by 8 bases and J by 1 base, with 7 bases left in between. The CDR3 runs 12 residues. The CDR3 region has the DNA TGTGCCAGCGGGCTGGGCACAGATACGCAGTATTTT. As protein: CASGLGTDTQYF.

This chain connects TRBV27 to TRBJ2-5, with 8 positions matching TRBD1. The V segment lost 4 bases and the J segment 5 bases; nucleotides outside the gene matches: 6. The CDR3 length is 14 residues. CDR1 and CDR2 from the germline V gene are MNHEY and SMNVEV (reference sequence). The CDR3 region is CASSSAQGAETQYF. In DNA, the CDR3 is TGTGCCAGCAGTTCGGCGCAGGGGGCCGAGACCCAGTACTTC.

The J gene is TRBJ1-3, the V gene TRBV9, with D unresolved. The CDR3 runs to 14 residues. Germline CDR1 SGDLS, CDR2 YYNGEE. Trimming removed 0 bases from V and 3 bases from J, with 7 bases in between. The CDR3 nucleotides read TGTGCCAGCAGCGTAGCGTCAGATGGAAACACCATATATTTT. Amino acids: CASSVASDGNTIYF.

The chain combines TRBV2 with TRBJ2-2, with 9 bases lining up with TRBD2. The CDR3 consists of 18 residues. V lost 0 bases to trimming and J lost 7 bases; unmatched junction nucleotides: 12. Germline V gene data show CDR1 as SNHLY and CDR2 as FYNNEI. The CDR3, as DNA: TGTGCCAGCAGTGAAGCCATAGGGCTAGCGGGACTTGACGGGGAGCTGTTTTTT. It yields the protein CASSEAIGLAGLDGELFF. Complete variable domain (other parts from reference TRBV2 and TRBJ2-2): EPEVTQTPSHQVTQMGQEVILRCVPISNHLYFYWYRQILGQKVEFLVSFYNNEISEKSEIFDDQFSVERPDGSNFTLKIRSTKLEDSAMYFCASSEAIGLAGLDGELFFGEGSRLTVL.

The sample holds one count of this clone. This same CDR3 is encoded by further DNA sequences in the sample. This chain joins TRBV29-1 and TRBJ2-7; D is unclear. V was cut by 1 base and J by 1 base, with 5 bases left in between. This CDR3 has 12 residues. Per germline, CDR1 SQVTM and CDR2 ANQGSEA. CDR3 in amino acids: CSVEVSSYEQYF. The CDR3 DNA sequence: TGCAGCGTTGAAGTATCGTCCTACGAGCAGTACTTC.

The chain employs TRBV6-5 and TRBJ1-5; 7 bases line up with TRBD1. Germline V CDR1 and CDR2: MNHEY, SVGAGI. V gave up 2 bases and J gave up 9 bases; unmatched junction bases: 13. The CDR3 runs 16 residues. CDR3 in amino acids: CASSYLSQGTARPQHF. CDR3 DNA: TGTGCCAGCAGTTACCTCAGCCAGGGGACAGCCAGGCCCCAGCATTTT.

The rearrangement uses TRBV5-1 and TRBJ1-4; D not certain. CDR3 size: 15 residues. V lost 3 bases and J lost 0, with 9 bases in between. CDR1 and CDR2 (germline): SGHRS, YFSETQ. CDR3 in DNA: TGCGCCAGCAGCTCCTCCGGGACAACTAATGAAAAACTGTTTTTT. Protein: CASSSSGTTNEKLFF.

The rearrangement links TRBV19 to TRBJ1-4; D possibly corresponds to TRBD1 (6 bases). Trimming left V 1 base short and J 0 bases short, with 6 bases between. The CDR3 runs 15 residues. From germline, CDR1 is LNHDA and CDR2 SQIVND (reference sequence). The CDR3 loop is CASSIGQATNEKLFF. The CDR3 DNA follows: TGTGCCAGTAGTATAGGACAGGCAACTAATGAAAAACTGTTTTTT.